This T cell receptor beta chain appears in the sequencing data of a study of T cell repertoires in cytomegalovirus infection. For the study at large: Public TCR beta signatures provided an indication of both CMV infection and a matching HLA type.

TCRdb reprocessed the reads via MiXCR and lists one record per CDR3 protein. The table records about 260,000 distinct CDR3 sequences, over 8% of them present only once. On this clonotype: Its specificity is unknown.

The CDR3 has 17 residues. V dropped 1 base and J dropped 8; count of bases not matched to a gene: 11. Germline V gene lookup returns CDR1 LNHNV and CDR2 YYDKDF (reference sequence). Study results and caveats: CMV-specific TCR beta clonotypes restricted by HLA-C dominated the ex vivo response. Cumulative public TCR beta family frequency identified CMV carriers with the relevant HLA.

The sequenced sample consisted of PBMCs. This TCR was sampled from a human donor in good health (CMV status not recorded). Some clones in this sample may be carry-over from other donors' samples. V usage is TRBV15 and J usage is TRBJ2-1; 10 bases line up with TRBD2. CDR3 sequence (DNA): TGTGCCACCAGCAGAGTAGTGGGGGCTAGCGGGAGCTATGAGCAGTTCTTC. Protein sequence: CATSRVVGASGSYEQFF.